This T cell receptor beta chain was recovered during a study of cytomegalovirus exposure and HLA in healthy donors. The wider study: A prior study identified 117 million unique TCR beta sequences from about 179 million T cells. Membership in the Caucasian-associated ancestry cluster was found for around 81% of almost 400 genotyped donors. Findings and caveats of the study: When analyzed later, the rates of TCR association showed variation by HLA locus, with DRB1 the most and HLA-C the fewest.

As to this clone: Its antigen is unidentified.

Germline loops: CDR1 SGHTA, CDR2 FQGNSA. V lost 2 bases, J lost 2 bases, and 10 bases lay in between. The CDR3 contains 14 residues. PCR used 60 Vbeta primers and 13 Jbeta primers. Sequencing used immunoSEQ multiplex PCR; TCRdb keeps in-frame clones, though not all of them. The listing records 100,000 to 150,000 clones. The sample comprised PBMCs. The source of this sequence is a middle-aged man in good health and CMV-seronegative. The V gene is TRBV7-2, the J gene TRBJ2-7; D not resolved. Written as DNA, the CDR3 is TGTGCCAGCAGCTTATTTATACTCCCCTACGAGCAGTACTTC. Translating gives CASSLFILPYEQYF.